A selection of T cell receptor beta chains follows, all from one sample in a study of post-analysis software for immune sequencing data. TCRdb independently ran MiXCR on the PCR reads; one entry per CDR3 protein. The sample shows roughly 400,000 distinct CDR3 sequences, approximately 39% of them seen only once. Material: blood. These receptors came from a girl aged 2-10 years with multiple sclerosis. The CDR3 runs from the conserved cysteine through the conserved F or W. A D gene is named only where the DNA matches it firmly. Clone size is shown for a subset of rows, as once, few, many or a class of expanded clone.

CDR3aa,CDR3nt,v_gene,j_gene,abundance,d_gene
CASSWTSGSDKTQYF,TGCGCCAGCAGCTGGACTAGCGGGAGCGATAAGACCCAGTACTTC,TRBV5-1,TRBJ2-5,.,TRBD2
CASSRRGEGVYSPLHF,TGTGCCAGCAGCCGTAGAGGGGAGGGGGTTTACTCACCCCTCCACTTT,TRBV7-9,TRBJ1-6,few,.
CASSRDSQETQYF,TGTGCCAGCAGTCGGGACTCCCAAGAGACCCAGTACTTC,TRBV7-9,TRBJ2-5,many,.
CSARDGTATDTQYF,TGCAGTGCTAGAGATGGTACCGCCACAGATACGCAGTATTTT,TRBV20-1,TRBJ2-3,few,.
CASSQVRDRAFSGNTIYF,TGCGCCAGCAGCCAAGTTAGGGACAGGGCATTCTCTGGAAACACCATATATTTT,TRBV4-3,TRBJ1-3,.,TRBD1
CASSQPRGTDTQYF,TGTGCCAGCAGCCAACCCCGGGGCACAGATACGCAGTATTTT,TRBV4-2,TRBJ2-3,few,.
CSVATGGLGEKLFF,TGCAGCGTCGCCACAGGGGGCTTAGGTGAAAAACTGTTTTTT,TRBV29-1,TRBJ1-4,.,TRBD1
CASSHSGGRGQSYEQYF,TGTGCCAGCAGCCACAGTGGGGGAAGGGGACAATCCTACGAGCAGTACTTC,TRBV25-1,TRBJ2-7,.,.
CASSFPPGNEQFF,TGTGCCAGCAGCTTTCCCCCGGGGAATGAGCAGTTCTTC,TRBV7-9,TRBJ2-1,few,.
CASSVSGQRVEKLFF,TGTGCCAGCAGCGTCTCGGGACAGCGAGTTGAAAAACTGTTTTTT,TRBV2,TRBJ1-4,.,TRBD1
CASSSRAPLGLGEQFF,TGTGCCAGCAGTTCTAGGGCCCCACTTGGACTTGGTGAGCAGTTCTTC,TRBV12-3/TRBV12-4,TRBJ2-1,few,.
CASSLEVRDNEQFF,TGTGCCAGCAGCTTAGAGGTTAGGGATAATGAGCAGTTCTTC,TRBV7-9,TRBJ2-1,few,.
CSAGTSGRGEQYF,TGCAGTGCCGGGACTAGCGGGAGGGGCGAGCAGTACTTC,TRBV20-1,TRBJ2-7,.,TRBD2
CASSQDQGASTDTQYF,TGTGCCAGCAGCCAAGATCAGGGGGCCAGCACAGATACGCAGTATTTT,TRBV3-1,TRBJ2-3,.,TRBD1
CASGTGSYNEQFF,TGTGCCAGCGGGACTGGCTCCTACAATGAGCAGTTCTTC,TRBV6-5,TRBJ2-1,.,.
CSVEAWSGETQYF,TGCAGCGTTGAAGCTTGGAGCGGGGAGACCCAGTACTTC,TRBV29-1,TRBJ2-5,few,.
CASSLEQNQPQHF,TGCGCCAGCAGCTTGGAACAAAATCAGCCCCAGCATTTT,TRBV5-1,TRBJ1-5,.,.
CSVDGATELHDEQFF,TGCAGCGTTGATGGAGCGACAGAGCTACACGATGAGCAGTTCTTC,TRBV29-1,TRBJ2-1,few,.
CSVGDAEEPQHF,TGCAGCGTTGGGGACGCGGAGGAGCCCCAGCATTTT,TRBV29-1,TRBJ1-5,.,.
CASSLSGPSSKFYEQYF,TGTGCCAGCAGTTTGAGCGGGCCGAGCTCAAAGTTCTACGAGCAGTACTTC,TRBV27,TRBJ2-7,.,.
CASSLGRLSTDTQYF,TGTGCCAGCAGTTTGGGAAGGTTAAGCACAGATACGCAGTATTTT,TRBV28,TRBJ2-3,few,.
CASTEIGGGNRETQYF,TGTGCCAGCACCGAGATTGGCGGAGGGAATCGAGAGACCCAGTACTTC,TRBV7-2,TRBJ2-5,.,.
CASSQDRLANEQYF,TGCGCCAGCAGCCAAGATCGACTAGCGAACGAGCAGTACTTC,TRBV4-3,TRBJ2-7,few,TRBD2
CASSQMERTSPLHF,TGTGCCAGCAGCCAAATGGAAAGGACTTCACCCCTCCACTTT,TRBV3-1,TRBJ1-6,few,.
CASSLAHGYTF,TGTGCCAGCAGCTTAGCCCATGGCTACACCTTC,TRBV7-9,TRBJ1-2,once,.
CASSGGALDTEAFF,TGCGCCAGCAGCGGAGGGGCCCTGGACACTGAAGCTTTCTTT,TRBV5-1,TRBJ1-1,.,.
CASSPNVSSYNEQFF,TGTGCCAGCAGCCCCAACGTGAGCTCCTACAATGAGCAGTTCTTC,TRBV6-4,TRBJ2-1,.,.
CSARDAAGATNEKLFF,TGCAGTGCTAGAGATGCTGCGGGGGCCACTAATGAAAAACTGTTTTTT,TRBV20-1,TRBJ1-4,.,.
CSARDLTIPFPYGYTF,TGCAGTGCTAGGGACCTGACGATTCCTTTTCCCTATGGCTACACCTTC,TRBV20-1,TRBJ1-2,few,.
CASSDNYRGREETQYF,TGTGCCAGCAGTGACAATTACAGGGGGCGGGAGGAGACCCAGTACTTC,TRBV6-1,TRBJ2-5,.,TRBD1
CASSLAWHDNTEAFF,TGTGCCAGCAGCTTAGCGTGGCACGACAACACTGAAGCTTTCTTT,TRBV7-2,TRBJ1-1,few,.
CASSSTDEQFF,TGTGCCAGCAGTTCTACCGATGAGCAGTTCTTC,TRBV7-6,TRBJ2-1,.,.
CAIRDRAGANVLTF,TGTGCCATCAGAGACAGGGCTGGGGCCAACGTCCTGACTTTC,TRBV10-3,TRBJ2-6,few,TRBD1
CATSRDYPGNNQPQHF,TGTGCCACCAGCAGAGATTACCCGGGAAACAATCAGCCCCAGCATTTT,TRBV15,TRBJ1-5,.,.
CASSLVNRGMNTEAFF,TGTGCCAGCAGCTTAGTCAACAGGGGGATGAACACTGAAGCTTTCTTT,TRBV7-9,TRBJ1-1,.,TRBD1
CASSLVVGGWGYTF,TGCGCCAGCAGCTTGGTCGTTGGGGGCTGGGGCTACACCTTC,TRBV5-1,TRBJ1-2,.,.
CASSFLTSGGQGEQFF,TGTGCCAGCAGCTTCCTGACTAGCGGGGGGCAGGGTGAGCAGTTCTTC,TRBV7-6,TRBJ2-1,.,TRBD2
CAILIGTGANVLTF,TGTGCCATACTAATAGGCACTGGGGCCAACGTCCTGACTTTC,TRBV10-3,TRBJ2-6,.,.
CASSFQEKLFF,TGTGCCAGCAGTTTCCAGGAAAAACTGTTTTTT,TRBV28,TRBJ1-4,.,.
CASKDVGRRTDTQYF,TGTGCCAGTAAAGATGTAGGGAGGAGAACAGATACGCAGTATTTT,TRBV19,TRBJ2-3,few,.
CASSLEPGLAGREQFF,TGTGCCAGCAGCCTAGAGCCGGGACTAGCGGGAAGGGAGCAGTTCTTC,TRBV27,TRBJ2-1,.,TRBD2
CASSFWSGAVGNEQFF,TGTGCCAGCAGTTTTTGGTCGGGAGCGGTCGGAAATGAGCAGTTCTTC,TRBV28,TRBJ2-1,few,.
CSVAGAGANVLTF,TGCAGCGTTGCAGGGGCCGGGGCCAACGTCCTGACTTTC,TRBV29-1,TRBJ2-6,.,.
CASSPRVEGPQHF,TGTGCCAGCAGCCCCCGGGTGGAGGGCCCCCAGCATTTT,TRBV7-2,TRBJ1-5,.,.
CAISVSGGYNEQFF,TGTGCCATCAGTGTTAGCGGAGGTTACAATGAGCAGTTCTTC,TRBV10-3,TRBJ2-1,few,.
CASRTYYEQYF,TGTGCCAGCAGGACTTACTACGAGCAGTACTTC,TRBV28,TRBJ2-7,.,.
CASSITGLETQYF,TGCGCCAGCAGCATTACAGGGTTGGAGACCCAGTACTTC,TRBV5-1,TRBJ2-5,.,.
CASSRPSEASTEAFF,TGTGCCAGCTCTCGACCTTCGGAGGCAAGCACTGAAGCTTTCTTT,TRBV18,TRBJ1-1,.,.
CAISVSYEQYF,TGTGCCATCAGTGTCTCCTACGAGCAGTACTTC,TRBV10-3,TRBJ2-7,.,.
CASSLVPSSVSYEQYF,TGCGCCAGCAGCTTGGTCCCGAGCTCGGTTTCGTACGAGCAGTACTTC,TRBV5-1,TRBJ2-7,.,.
CASTSAGGAGSTDTQYF,TGTGCCAGCACTTCCGCGGGCGGGGCAGGAAGCACAGATACGCAGTATTTT,TRBV28,TRBJ2-3,.,.
CASSLAPAGARSSYNEQFF,TGTGCCAGCAGCTTAGCCCCGGCGGGAGCGAGGAGCTCCTACAATGAGCAGTTCTTC,TRBV7-2,TRBJ2-1,.,TRBD2
CASSVEGQGRRYEQYF,TGTGCCAGCAGTGTGGAAGGACAGGGGAGGAGGTACGAGCAGTACTTC,TRBV28,TRBJ2-7,few,TRBD1
CASSSPPRVYEQFF,TGTGCCAGCAGTTCACCCCCGAGGGTCTATGAGCAGTTCTTC,TRBV27,TRBJ2-1,once,.
CASSPGLAGGFEQYF,TGTGCCAGCAGCCCGGGACTAGCGGGGGGGTTTGAGCAGTACTTC,TRBV7-7,TRBJ2-7,.,TRBD2